This is a list of T cell receptor beta chains from one sample in a study of OX40 agonist ivuxolimab in advanced cancers. Assay: immunoSEQ multiplex PCR; the TCRdb copy retains only in-frame clones and omits some. The sample gives approximately 59,000 clones, more than 85% of which show up once; 0.76% is in the top ten. The sequencing here drew on CD4+ or CD8+ T cells sorted from blood, taken in a trial of the OX40 agonist ivuxolimab. Receptors originate from an adult with an advanced solid tumor such as melanoma, head and neck, liver or kidney cancer. The CDR3 runs from the conserved cysteine through the conserved F or W. The order of the fields is CDR3 DNA, CDR3 protein, J gene, clone size, V gene, D gene. The D gene is left open where the match is weak. For some rows the clone size is stated as once, few or many, or as a class when expanded; others skip it.

CDR3 DNA: TGTGCCAGCAGTGAAATACCTAGCGGGTTGTACAATGAGCAGTTCTTC
CDR3 protein: CASSEIPSGLYNEQFF
J gene: TRBJ2-1
clone size: NA
V gene: TRBV6-1
D gene: TRBD2

CDR3 DNA: TGTGCCAGCTCACCATCCGACCGAGAGACCCAGTACTTC
CDR3 protein: CASSPSDRETQYF
J gene: TRBJ2-5
clone size: NA
V gene: TRBV18
D gene: NA

CDR3 DNA: TGTGCCAGCATCTTGACAGGGGGCTTTACCGGGGAGCTGTTTTTT
CDR3 protein: CASILTGGFTGELFF
J gene: TRBJ2-2
clone size: few
V gene: TRBV6-1
D gene: TRBD1

CDR3 DNA: TGTGCCAGTAGGACAGGGCTGAGAGGGGAGCTGTTTTTT
CDR3 protein: CASRTGLRGELFF
J gene: TRBJ2-2
clone size: NA
V gene: TRBV19
D gene: TRBD1

CDR3 DNA: TGCAGCGTTGGTCCCCGACTGAACTCCTACGAGCAGTACTTC
CDR3 protein: CSVGPRLNSYEQYF
J gene: TRBJ2-7
clone size: NA
V gene: TRBV29-1
D gene: NA

CDR3 DNA: TGTGCCAGTAGGGACAGGGGCTACACTGAAGCTTTCTTT
CDR3 protein: CASRDRGYTEAFF
J gene: TRBJ1-1
clone size: NA
V gene: TRBV19
D gene: TRBD1

CDR3 DNA: TGTGCCAGCAGTCTAGAGGGGACAGGGGTTCCCGAGCAGTACTTC
CDR3 protein: CASSLEGTGVPEQYF
J gene: TRBJ2-7
clone size: NA
V gene: TRBV11-2
D gene: TRBD1

CDR3 DNA: TGTGCCAGCAGCCTTCAGGGGACGTCAGCCTATGGCTACACCTTC
CDR3 protein: CASSLQGTSAYGYTF
J gene: TRBJ1-2
clone size: once
V gene: TRBV7-9
D gene: NA

CDR3 DNA: TGTGCCACCAGCAGATTCCTAGCGGGAGAAGATGAGCAGTTCTTC
CDR3 protein: CATSRFLAGEDEQFF
J gene: TRBJ2-1
clone size: once
V gene: TRBV15
D gene: TRBD2

CDR3 DNA: TGTGCCAGCAGCCTTTTTAGCCAGATGAACACTGAAGCTTTCTTT
CDR3 protein: CASSLFSQMNTEAFF
J gene: TRBJ1-1
clone size: NA
V gene: TRBV11-2
D gene: NA

CDR3 DNA: TGTGCCAGCAGGGGTTCTAGCGGGAGGCGGATAGATACGCAGTATTTT
CDR3 protein: CASRGSSGRRIDTQYF
J gene: TRBJ2-3
clone size: NA
V gene: TRBV5-4
D gene: TRBD2

CDR3 DNA: TGTGCCAGCAGCCCACGGGAGAACACCGGGGAGCTGTTTTTT
CDR3 protein: CASSPRENTGELFF
J gene: TRBJ2-2
clone size: NA
V gene: TRBV2
D gene: NA

CDR3 DNA: TGTGCCAGCAGTTTACAGGACGAGCAGTACTTC
CDR3 protein: CASSLQDEQYF
J gene: TRBJ2-7
clone size: NA
V gene: TRBV28
D gene: NA

CDR3 DNA: TGTGCCAGCAGAAAGGAAGAGCCCCAGCATTTT
CDR3 protein: CASRKEEPQHF
J gene: TRBJ1-5
clone size: NA
V gene: TRBV28
D gene: NA

CDR3 DNA: TGTGCCAGCATTCCGACAGGGACCTATGGCTACACCTTC
CDR3 protein: CASIPTGTYGYTF
J gene: TRBJ1-2
clone size: NA
V gene: TRBV6-1
D gene: TRBD1

CDR3 DNA: TGTGCCAGCAGCTTGAGGGGTTCGAATGAAAAACTGTTTTTT
CDR3 protein: CASSLRGSNEKLFF
J gene: TRBJ1-4
clone size: once
V gene: TRBV5-4
D gene: NA

CDR3 DNA: TGTGCCAGCAGCCCGAGGAGGTGGGCCCAAGAGACCCAGTACTTC
CDR3 protein: CASSPRRWAQETQYF
J gene: TRBJ2-5
clone size: NA
V gene: TRBV7-8
D gene: NA

CDR3 DNA: TGTGCCAGCTCACGTGCCGGGACAGGGAATGGCTACACCTTC
CDR3 protein: CASSRAGTGNGYTF
J gene: TRBJ1-2
clone size: NA
V gene: TRBV18
D gene: TRBD1

CDR3 DNA: TGTGCCAGCAGCTTGACTAGAGGGACAGATACGCAGTATTTT
CDR3 protein: CASSLTRGTDTQYF
J gene: TRBJ2-3
clone size: NA
V gene: TRBV7-2
D gene: NA

CDR3 DNA: TGTGCCAGCAGTAGTCCTAGCGGGAGTAGCGAGACCCAGTACTTC
CDR3 protein: CASSSPSGSSETQYF
J gene: TRBJ2-5
clone size: once
V gene: TRBV6-6
D gene: TRBD2

CDR3 DNA: TGTGCCAGCTCACGACCTGGGACTAGCGAGGATGAGCAGTTCTTC
CDR3 protein: CASSRPGTSEDEQFF
J gene: TRBJ2-1
clone size: NA
V gene: TRBV18
D gene: TRBD2

CDR3 DNA: TGTGCCAGCAGCTTAGGGGGTAGCGGGTGGAATGAGCAGTTCTTC
CDR3 protein: CASSLGGSGWNEQFF
J gene: TRBJ2-1
clone size: NA
V gene: TRBV11-3
D gene: TRBD2

CDR3 DNA: TGTGCCAGCAGTTTATTAGGGGGACCTAGCTACGAGCAGTACTTC
CDR3 protein: CASSLLGGPSYEQYF
J gene: TRBJ2-7
clone size: NA
V gene: TRBV27
D gene: NA

CDR3 DNA: TGTGCCAGCAGTTTGTTGGGGGGCGAGGAGTTGGGAGAGACCCAGTACTTC
CDR3 protein: CASSLLGGEELGETQYF
J gene: TRBJ2-5
clone size: NA
V gene: TRBV28
D gene: NA

CDR3 DNA: TGTGCCATCACCAAAGAGGTAGCTAACTATGGCTACACCTTC
CDR3 protein: CAITKEVANYGYTF
J gene: TRBJ1-2
clone size: NA
V gene: TRBV10-3
D gene: NA

CDR3 DNA: TGTGCCAGCAGCTTAGATCCAAATAGCGGGACGCAGTATTTT
CDR3 protein: CASSLDPNSGTQYF
J gene: TRBJ2-3
clone size: once
V gene: TRBV11-2
D gene: TRBD2

CDR3 DNA: TGTGTCGCCCGGACAGGGAACTATGGCTACACCTTC
CDR3 protein: CVARTGNYGYTF
J gene: TRBJ1-2
clone size: NA
V gene: TRBV6-1
D gene: TRBD1

CDR3 DNA: TGTGCCTGGAGTAACAGCGGGAGTCGGGGTACGCAGTATTTT
CDR3 protein: CAWSNSGSRGTQYF
J gene: TRBJ2-3
clone size: NA
V gene: TRBV30
D gene: TRBD2

CDR3 DNA: TGTGCCAGCAGCTTTAGGACTAGCCTATACAATGAGCAGTTCTTC
CDR3 protein: CASSFRTSLYNEQFF
J gene: TRBJ2-1
clone size: NA
V gene: TRBV5-4
D gene: TRBD2

CDR3 DNA: TGTGCCAGTCACACGGGTAATCAGCCCCAGCATTTT
CDR3 protein: CASHTGNQPQHF
J gene: TRBJ1-5
clone size: few
V gene: TRBV28
D gene: NA

CDR3 DNA: TGTGCCAGCAGCGGGGGGACAGCGCCCACAGATACGCAGTATTTT
CDR3 protein: CASSGGTAPTDTQYF
J gene: TRBJ2-3
clone size: NA
V gene: TRBV5-4
D gene: NA

CDR3 DNA: TGCAGCGTTGTCCTACAGGGGGTAACTGAAGCTTTCTTT
CDR3 protein: CSVVLQGVTEAFF
J gene: TRBJ1-1
clone size: medium-sized
V gene: TRBV29-1
D gene: TRBD1

CDR3 DNA: TGTGCCAGCAGCCGGATGGGGGGGTTGGACATTCAGTACTTC
CDR3 protein: CASSRMGGLDIQYF
J gene: TRBJ2-4
clone size: few
V gene: TRBV28
D gene: TRBD2

CDR3 DNA: TGTGCCAGCAGCCCGCCGGGACTAGCCCCTCGAGGCACCGGGGAGCTGTTTTTT
CDR3 protein: CASSPPGLAPRGTGELFF
J gene: TRBJ2-2
clone size: NA
V gene: TRBV7-2
D gene: TRBD2

CDR3 DNA: TGTGCCAGCAGCTTGGTGCAAGTCTTCGGCGGTGAGCAGTTCTTC
CDR3 protein: CASSLVQVFGGEQFF
J gene: TRBJ2-1
clone size: NA
V gene: TRBV5-5
D gene: NA

CDR3 DNA: TGTGCCAGCAGCGTCGGGGCATGGAGCAATCAGCCCCAGCATTTT
CDR3 protein: CASSVGAWSNQPQHF
J gene: TRBJ1-5
clone size: NA
V gene: TRBV9
D gene: NA

CDR3 DNA: TGTGCCAGCAGTGGAAGGGGGCGGAACCAAGAGACCCAGTACTTC
CDR3 protein: CASSGRGRNQETQYF
J gene: TRBJ2-5
clone size: NA
V gene: TRBV6-1
D gene: TRBD1

CDR3 DNA: TGTGCCAGCTCACCACCATACCGACAGGGAGAGACCCAGTACTTC
CDR3 protein: CASSPPYRQGETQYF
J gene: TRBJ2-5
clone size: NA
V gene: TRBV18
D gene: TRBD1

CDR3 DNA: TGTGCCAGCAGCTTTCTAGTCGGCGAGCAGTTCTTC
CDR3 protein: CASSFLVGEQFF
J gene: TRBJ2-1
clone size: NA
V gene: TRBV11-3
D gene: NA

CDR3 DNA: TGTGTCCAGGTGGGGGCCGGCACAGATACGCAGTATTTT
CDR3 protein: CVQVGAGTDTQYF
J gene: TRBJ2-3
clone size: NA
V gene: TRBV5-7
D gene: NA

CDR3 DNA: TGTGCCAGCAGGAAAGGGGTTGTAGGCGGGCCCTACTTC
CDR3 protein: CASRKGVVGGPYF
J gene: TRBJ2-7
clone size: NA
V gene: TRBV28
D gene: NA

CDR3 DNA: TGTGCCAGTAGTACTCCAGGGACTAGCGGCAACAATGAGCAGTTCTTC
CDR3 protein: CASSTPGTSGNNEQFF
J gene: TRBJ2-1
clone size: NA
V gene: TRBV19
D gene: TRBD2

CDR3 DNA: TGTGCCAGCAGCTTGACTAGCGGGAGCGGTGAGCAGTTCTTC
CDR3 protein: CASSLTSGSGEQFF
J gene: TRBJ2-1
clone size: NA
V gene: TRBV11-2
D gene: TRBD2

CDR3 DNA: TGTGCCACCCTCTCTGGGGCCAACGTCCTGACTTTC
CDR3 protein: CATLSGANVLTF
J gene: TRBJ2-6
clone size: NA
V gene: TRBV28
D gene: NA